This T cell receptor (beta chain) was sequenced for a study of blood T cell repertoires in COVID-19. Across the study: Donors in the United States, Italy and Spain gave samples during acute or convalescent COVID-19. Sample material is recorded as cDNA or gDNA derived from T cells, B-cell-depleted T cells, or PBMCs.

Original processing notes: From reference gene primer amplification, estimates of nucleated cell counts were derived. Clones were sequenced by immunoSEQ multiplex PCR, and TCRdb holds only the in-frame ones, with some missing. V and J calls and clone size are those listed in that table; D and trimming were worked out from the DNA. The repertoire consists of 300,000 to 450,000 clones, with roughly 80% occurring once and the leading ten covering more than 0.85%. CDR1 and CDR2 from the germline V gene are SGHRS and YFSETQ. The CDR3 covers 17 residues. V was pared by 4 bases and J by 5 bases, with 11 bases of the junction left unmatched.

The chain links TRBV5-1 to TRBJ2-1, with TRBD1 matching 11 bases. Specimen: peripheral blood. The source of this sequence is a human donor with acute or convalescent COVID-19. The donor label of this sample is uncertain. Here the CDR3 reads CASSPASGQGANNEQFF. DNA for the CDR3: TGCGCCAGCAGCCCCGCCTCTGGACAGGGGGCTAACAATGAGCAGTTCTTC.